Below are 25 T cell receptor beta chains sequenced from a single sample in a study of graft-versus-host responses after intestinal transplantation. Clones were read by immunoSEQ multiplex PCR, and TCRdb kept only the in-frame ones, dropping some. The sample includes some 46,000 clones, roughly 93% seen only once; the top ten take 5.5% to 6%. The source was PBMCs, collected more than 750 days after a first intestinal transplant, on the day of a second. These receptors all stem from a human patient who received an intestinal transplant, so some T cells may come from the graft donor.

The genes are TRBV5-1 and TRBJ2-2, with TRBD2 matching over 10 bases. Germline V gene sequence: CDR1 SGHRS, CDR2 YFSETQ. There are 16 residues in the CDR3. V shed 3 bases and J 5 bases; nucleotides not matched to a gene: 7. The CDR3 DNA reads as TGCGCCAGCAGCTCGCTAGCGGGAGCGGGTACCGGGGAGCTGTTTTTT. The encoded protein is CASSSLAGAGTGELFF.

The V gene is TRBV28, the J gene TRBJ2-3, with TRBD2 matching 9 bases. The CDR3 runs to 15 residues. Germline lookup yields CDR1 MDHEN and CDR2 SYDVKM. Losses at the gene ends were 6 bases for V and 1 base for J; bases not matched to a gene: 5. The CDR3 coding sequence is TGTGCCAGCAGCCCCAGACTAGCGGGCACAGATACGCAGTATTTT. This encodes CASSPRLAGTDTQYF.

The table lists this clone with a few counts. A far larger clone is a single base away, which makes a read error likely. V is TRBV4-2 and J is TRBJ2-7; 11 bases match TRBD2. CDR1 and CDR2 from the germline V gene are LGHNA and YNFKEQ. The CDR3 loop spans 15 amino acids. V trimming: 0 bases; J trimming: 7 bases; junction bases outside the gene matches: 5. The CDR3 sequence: CASSQDSGGANEQYF. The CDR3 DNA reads TGTGCCAGCAGCCAAGATAGCGGGGGGGCCAATGAGCAGTACTTC.

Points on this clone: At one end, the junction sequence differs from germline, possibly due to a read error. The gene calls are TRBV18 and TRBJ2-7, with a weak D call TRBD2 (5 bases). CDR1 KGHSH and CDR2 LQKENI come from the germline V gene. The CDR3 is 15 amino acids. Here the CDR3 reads CASSPRIGSSHEQYF. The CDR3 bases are TGTGCCAGCTCACCACGGATTGGGAGCTCCCACGAGCAGTACTTC.

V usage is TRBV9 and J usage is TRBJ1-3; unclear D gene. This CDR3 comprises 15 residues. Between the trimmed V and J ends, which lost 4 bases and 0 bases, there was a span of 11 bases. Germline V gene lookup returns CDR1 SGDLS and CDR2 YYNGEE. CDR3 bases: TGTGCCAGCAGCCCCGACCTGTCCTCTGGAAACACCATATATTTT. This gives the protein CASSPDLSSGNTIYF. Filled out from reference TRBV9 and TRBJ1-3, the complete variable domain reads DSGVTQTPKHLITATGQRVTLRCSPRSGDLSVYWYQQSLDQGLQFLIQYYNGEERAKGNILERFSAQQFPDLHSELNLSSLELGDSALYFCASSPDLSSGNTIYFGEGSWLTVV.

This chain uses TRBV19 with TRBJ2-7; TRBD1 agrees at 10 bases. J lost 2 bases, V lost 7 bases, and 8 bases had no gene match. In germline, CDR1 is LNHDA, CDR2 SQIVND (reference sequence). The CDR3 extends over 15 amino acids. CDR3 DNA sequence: TGTGCCAGTACCCAAGGGACAGGGGCAGCCTACGAGCAGTACTTC. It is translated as CASTQGTGAAYEQYF. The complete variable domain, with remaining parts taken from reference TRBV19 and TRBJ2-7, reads DGGITQSPKYLFRKEGQNVTLSCEQNLNHDAMYWYRQDPGQGLRLIYYSQIVNDFQKGDIAEGYSVSREKKESFPLTVTSAQKNPTAFYLCASTQGTGAAYEQYFGPGTRLTVT.

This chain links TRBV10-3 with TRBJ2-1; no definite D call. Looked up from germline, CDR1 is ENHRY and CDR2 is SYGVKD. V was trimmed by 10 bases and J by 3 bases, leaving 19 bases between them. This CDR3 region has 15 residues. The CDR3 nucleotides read TGTGCCACTGATGTGGGGATAACACTCTACAATGAGCAGTTCTTC. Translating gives CATDVGITLYNEQFF.

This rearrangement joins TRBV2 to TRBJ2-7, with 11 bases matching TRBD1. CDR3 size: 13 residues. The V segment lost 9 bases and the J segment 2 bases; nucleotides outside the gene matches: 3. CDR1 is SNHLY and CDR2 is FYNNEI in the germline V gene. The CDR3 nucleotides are TGTGCCAGAGGGGACAGGGGGACCTACGAGCAGTACTTC. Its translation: CARGDRGTYEQYF.

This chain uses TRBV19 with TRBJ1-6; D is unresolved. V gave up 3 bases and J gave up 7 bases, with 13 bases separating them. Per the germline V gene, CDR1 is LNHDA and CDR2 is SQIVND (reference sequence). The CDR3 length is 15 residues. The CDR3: CASSMVHLTNSPLHF. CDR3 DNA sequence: TGTGCCAGTAGTATGGTTCACCTCACCAATTCACCCCTCCACTTT.

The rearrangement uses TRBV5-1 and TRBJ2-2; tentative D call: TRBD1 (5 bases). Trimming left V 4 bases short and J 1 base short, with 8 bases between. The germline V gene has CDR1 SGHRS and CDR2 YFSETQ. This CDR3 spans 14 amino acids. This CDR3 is CASSRQGNTGELFF. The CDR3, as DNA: TGCGCCAGCAGCCGGCAGGGGAACACCGGGGAGCTGTTTTTT.

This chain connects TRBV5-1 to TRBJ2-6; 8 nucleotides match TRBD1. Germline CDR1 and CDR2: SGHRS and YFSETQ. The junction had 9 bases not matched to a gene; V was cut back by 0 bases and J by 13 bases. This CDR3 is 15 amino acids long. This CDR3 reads CASSLGQGWLQVLTF. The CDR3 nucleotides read TGCGCCAGCAGCTTGGGACAGGGGTGGTTGCAGGTCCTGACTTTC.

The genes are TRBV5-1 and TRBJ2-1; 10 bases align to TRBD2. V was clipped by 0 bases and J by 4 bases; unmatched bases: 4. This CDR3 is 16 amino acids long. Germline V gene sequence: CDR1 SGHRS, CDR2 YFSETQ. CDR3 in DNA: TGCGCCAGCAGCTTGGCAGCTAGCGGGAGATACAATGAGCAGTTCTTC. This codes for CASSLAASGRYNEQFF.

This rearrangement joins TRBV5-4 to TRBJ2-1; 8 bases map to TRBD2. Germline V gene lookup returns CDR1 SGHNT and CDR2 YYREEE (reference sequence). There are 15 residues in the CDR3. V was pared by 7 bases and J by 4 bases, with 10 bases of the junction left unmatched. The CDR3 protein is CASHYIAGPYNEQFF. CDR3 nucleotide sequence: TGTGCCAGCCACTACATAGCGGGGCCTTACAATGAGCAGTTCTTC. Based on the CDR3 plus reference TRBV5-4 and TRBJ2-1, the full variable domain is ETGVTQSPTHLIKTRGQQVTLRCSSQSGHNTVSWYQQALGQGPQFIFQYYREEENGRGNFPPRFSGLQFPNYSSELNVNALELDDSALYLCASHYIAGPYNEQFFGPGTRLTVL.

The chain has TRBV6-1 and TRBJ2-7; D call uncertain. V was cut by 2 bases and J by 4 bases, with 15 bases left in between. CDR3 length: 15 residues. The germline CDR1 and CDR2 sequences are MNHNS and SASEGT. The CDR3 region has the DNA TGTGCCAGCAGTGAATTTAACGGGCAGAAGTACGAGCAGTACTTC. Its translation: CASSEFNGQKYEQYF.

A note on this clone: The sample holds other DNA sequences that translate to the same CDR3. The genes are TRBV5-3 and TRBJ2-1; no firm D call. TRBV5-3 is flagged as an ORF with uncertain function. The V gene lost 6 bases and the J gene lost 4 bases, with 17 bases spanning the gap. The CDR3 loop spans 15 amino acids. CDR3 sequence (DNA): TGTGCCAGAAACTTTCCAACTCCGTCGTACAATGAGCAGTTCTTC. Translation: CARNFPTPSYNEQFF.

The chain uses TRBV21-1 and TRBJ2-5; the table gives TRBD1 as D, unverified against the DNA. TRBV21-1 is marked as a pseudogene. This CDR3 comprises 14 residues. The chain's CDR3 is CASSKAQEKETQYF. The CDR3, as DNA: TGTGCCAGCAGCAAAGCGCAGGAAAAAGAGACCCAGTACTTC.

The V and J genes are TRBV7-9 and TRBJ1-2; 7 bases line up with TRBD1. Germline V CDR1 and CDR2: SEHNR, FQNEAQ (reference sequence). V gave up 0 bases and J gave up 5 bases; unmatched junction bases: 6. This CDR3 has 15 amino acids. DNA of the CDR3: TGTGCCAGCAGCTTAGCAGGAGGGGGCTGGTATGGCTACACCTTC. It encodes CASSLAGGGWYGYTF.

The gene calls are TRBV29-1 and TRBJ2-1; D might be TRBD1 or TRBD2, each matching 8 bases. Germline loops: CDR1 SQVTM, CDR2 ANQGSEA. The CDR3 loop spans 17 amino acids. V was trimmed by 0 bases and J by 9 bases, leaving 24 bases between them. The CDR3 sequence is CSVEDYSGTGREGEQFF. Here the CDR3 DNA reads TGCAGCGTTGAAGACTATAGCGGGACAGGCCGGGAGGGTGAGCAGTTCTTC.

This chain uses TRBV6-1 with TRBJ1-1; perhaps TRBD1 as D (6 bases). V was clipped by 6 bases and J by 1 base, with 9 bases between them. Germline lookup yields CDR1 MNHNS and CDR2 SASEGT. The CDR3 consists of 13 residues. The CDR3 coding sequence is TGTGCCAGCAGCATACAGGGGAACACTGAAGCTTTCTTT. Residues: CASSIQGNTEAFF.

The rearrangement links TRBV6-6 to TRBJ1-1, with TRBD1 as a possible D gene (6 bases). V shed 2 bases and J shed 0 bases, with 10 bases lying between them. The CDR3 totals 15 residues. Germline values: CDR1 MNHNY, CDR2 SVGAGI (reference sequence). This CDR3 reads CASSYGQPMNTEAFF. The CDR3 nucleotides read TGTGCCAGCAGTTACGGACAGCCGATGAACACTGAAGCTTTCTTT.

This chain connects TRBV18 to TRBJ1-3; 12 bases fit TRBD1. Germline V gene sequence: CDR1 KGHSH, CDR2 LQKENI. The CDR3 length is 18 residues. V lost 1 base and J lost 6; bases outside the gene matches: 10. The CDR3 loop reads CASSPLPRDRGLKNTIYF. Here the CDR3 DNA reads TGTGCCAGCTCACCACTCCCCCGGGACAGGGGGCTAAAAAACACCATATATTTT.

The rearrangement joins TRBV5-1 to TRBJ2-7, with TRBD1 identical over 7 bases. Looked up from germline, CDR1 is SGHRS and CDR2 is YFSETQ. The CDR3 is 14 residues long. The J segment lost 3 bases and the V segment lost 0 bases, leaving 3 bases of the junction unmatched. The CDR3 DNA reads TGCGCCAGCAGCTTGGAGGCAGGGGGCTACGAGCAGTACTTC. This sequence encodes CASSLEAGGYEQYF.

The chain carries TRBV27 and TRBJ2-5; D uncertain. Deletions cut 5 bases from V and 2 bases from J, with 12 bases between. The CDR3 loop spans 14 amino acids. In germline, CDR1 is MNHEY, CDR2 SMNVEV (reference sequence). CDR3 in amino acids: CASSLSPRQETQYF. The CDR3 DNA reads TGTGCCAGCAGTCTTAGCCCGAGGCAAGAGACCCAGTACTTC.

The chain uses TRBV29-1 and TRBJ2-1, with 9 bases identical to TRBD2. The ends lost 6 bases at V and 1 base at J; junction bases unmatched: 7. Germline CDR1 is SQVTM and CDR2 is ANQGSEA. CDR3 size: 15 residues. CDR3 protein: CSVPSGIGSYNEQFF. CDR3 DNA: TGCAGCGTCCCTAGCGGGATAGGGTCCTACAATGAGCAGTTCTTC.

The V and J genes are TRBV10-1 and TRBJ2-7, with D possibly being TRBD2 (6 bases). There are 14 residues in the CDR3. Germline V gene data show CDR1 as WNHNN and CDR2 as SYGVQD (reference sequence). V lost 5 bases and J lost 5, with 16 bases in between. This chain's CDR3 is CASSTPGLPHEQYF. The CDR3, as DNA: TGCGCCAGCAGTACTCCGGGACTCCCCCACGAGCAGTACTTC.